Listed here are 20 T cell receptor beta chains from one sample, sequenced in a study of T-cell reconstitution after alpha-beta-depleted transplantation in children. Unique molecular identifiers were incorporated during preparation of the TCRbeta library. TCRdb called the PCR reads again in MiXCR, with one record for every CDR3 protein. Of some 450,000 distinct CDR3 sequences in the sample, around 46% are singletons; the top ten hold under 35%. The specimen was PBMCs, collected before TCRalphabeta/CD19-depleted stem cell transplant. The receptors here all came from a girl aged 2 to 9 with aplastic anemia, due to receive a stem cell transplant.

The chain has TRBV6-5 and TRBJ2-2, with D possibly being TRBD1 or TRBD2 (5 bases each). Germline V gives CDR1 MNHEY, CDR2 SVGAGI. V shed 0 bases and J shed 3 bases, with 8 bases lying between them. The CDR3 runs 15 residues. This chain's CDR3 is CASSYSRGDTGELFF. The CDR3 DNA is TGTGCCAGCAGTTACTCAAGAGGGGACACCGGGGAGCTGTTTTTT.

This clonotype has a handful of counts. The chain combines TRBV21-1 with TRBJ1-1; whether TRBD1, the table's D call, matches the DNA was not checked. TRBV21-1 is described as a pseudogene. The CDR3 is made up of 17 amino acids. The CDR3 is CASSPKAGAGVNTEAFF. CDR3 bases: TGTGCCAGCAGCCCAAAGGCAGGGGCCGGAGTGAACACTGAAGCTTTCTTT.

This clonotype was counted only a few times. Here the CDR3 reads CSVVRERDYGYTF. DNA for the CDR3: TGCAGCGTTGTACGGGAGAGAGACTATGGCTACACCTTC. The chain employs TRBV29-1 and TRBJ1-2; the D is unclear. The germline V gene encodes CDR1 SQVTM and CDR2 ANQGSEA. This CDR3 has 13 residues. V lost 4 bases and J lost 3, with 12 bases in between.

The chain combines TRBV11-2 with TRBJ2-7, with 10 nucleotides matching TRBD2. The V segment lost 2 bases and the J segment 0 bases; nucleotides outside the gene matches: 10. This CDR3 region has 18 residues. CDR1 is SGHAT and CDR2 is FQNNGV in the germline V gene. CDR3 nucleotides: TGTGCCAGCAGCTTACGAGCGGGAGGGCCGGAATTCTCCTACGAGCAGTACTTC. This encodes CASSLRAGGPEFSYEQYF.

The chain has TRBV28 and TRBJ2-5, with D possibly matching TRBD2 (6 bases). Trimming stripped 1 base from V and 3 bases from J, with 9 bases between. Germline CDR1 reads MDHEN; CDR2 reads SYDVKM. This CDR3 is built from 14 residues. The CDR3 DNA follows: TGTGCCAGCAGTTTATCTTTAGCGGAAGAGACCCAGTACTTC. This sequence encodes CASSLSLAEETQYF.

The V gene is TRBV20-1, the J gene TRBJ2-1, with D perhaps being TRBD1 or TRBD2 (6 bases each). The V gene lost 4 bases and the J gene lost 0 bases, with 10 bases spanning the gap. The CDR3 runs 14 residues. Germline CDR1 is DFQATT and CDR2 is SNEGSKA (reference sequence). The CDR3: CSATKGGSYNEQFF. The CDR3 DNA follows: TGCAGTGCTACCAAGGGGGGCTCCTACAATGAGCAGTTCTTC.

This clonotype was seen at least ten times. The V and J genes are TRBV20-1 and TRBJ2-1; 13 positions agree with TRBD2. Germline CDR1 reads DFQATT; CDR2 reads SNEGSKA (reference sequence). The CDR3 spans 17 residues. V shed 6 bases, J shed 9 bases, and the junction held 17 bases outside the gene matches. For the CDR3, the DNA is TGCAGTGCAGTTACTAGCGGGAGGGCCTTCGGGAAGGGTGAGCAGTTCTTC. It encodes CSAVTSGRAFGKGEQFF.

The chain couples TRBV7-9 to TRBJ2-7; the D is unclear. From germline, CDR1 is SEHNR and CDR2 FQNEAQ (reference sequence). The germline V and J ends were trimmed by 1 base and 1 base, with 8 bases remaining between them. The CDR3 is 14 residues long. CDR3: CASSLGPKSYEQYF. The CDR3 coding sequence is TGTGCCAGCAGCTTAGGACCGAAATCCTACGAGCAGTACTTC.

The chain is built from TRBV4-2 and TRBJ2-1, with D unclear. The ends were cut back, 0 bases at V and 8 bases at J, with 5 bases in the middle. CDR1 LGHNA and CDR2 YNFKEQ come from the germline V gene. The CDR3 extends over 12 amino acids. The CDR3 loop is CASSQDSDEQFF. For the CDR3, the DNA is TGTGCCAGCAGCCAAGATAGTGATGAGCAGTTCTTC.

The chain recombines TRBV30 with TRBJ2-3, with TRBD1 matching over 8 bases. Germline V gives CDR1 GTSNPN, CDR2 SVGIG (reference sequence). The CDR3 spans 13 residues. Trimming took 4 bases from V and 5 from J; bases not matched to a gene: 5. For the CDR3, the DNA is TGTGCCTGGACTAACAGGGGGGAAGATACGCAGTATTTT. Translation: CAWTNRGEDTQYF.

The rearrangement links TRBV6-5 to TRBJ2-3; perhaps TRBD1 as D (5 bases). The germline V gene has CDR1 MNHEY and CDR2 SVGAGI. The CDR3 is made up of 12 amino acids. Trimming took off 8 bases at V and 3 bases at J, with 9 bases between the two ends. CDR3 DNA sequence: TGTGCCAGCGGGGCTGGAACAGATACGCAGTATTTT. Its protein is CASGAGTDTQYF.

The chain links TRBV20-1 to TRBJ2-2; 10 positions match TRBD2. The CDR3 covers 14 residues. Germline assignment: CDR1 DFQATT and CDR2 SNEGSKA (reference sequence). The CDR3 here is CSLSGGTNTGELFF. CDR3 sequence (DNA): TGCAGCCTTAGCGGGGGGACGAACACCGGGGAGCTGTTTTTT.

The rearrangement joins TRBV10-3 to TRBJ1-5; D is uncertain. There are 14 residues in the CDR3. V dropped 4 bases and J dropped 5 bases, with 12 bases sitting between them. The germline CDR1 and CDR2 sequences are ENHRY and SYGVKD. The CDR3 sequence is CAISGVGPDQPQHF. The CDR3 DNA reads TGTGCCATCAGTGGCGTTGGGCCCGATCAGCCCCAGCATTTT.

This clonotype was counted at least ten times. V usage is TRBV12-3 or TRBV12-4 and J usage is TRBJ1-2; D may be TRBD1 (6 bases). Trimming shortened V by 5 bases and J by 4 bases, and 11 bases separated the two germline ends. CDR3 size: 13 residues. CDR3 region: CASSRGQTYGYTF. The DNA for the CDR3 is TGTGCCAGCAGTCGCGGACAGACCTATGGCTACACCTTC.

The chain employs TRBV12-3 or TRBV12-4 and TRBJ1-2; unclear D gene. V was cut by 1 base and J by 8 bases, with 11 bases left in between. The CDR3 loop spans 13 amino acids. The CDR3 sequence is CASSLVLMGGYTF. The CDR3 DNA reads TGTGCCAGCAGTTTAGTGCTAATGGGGGGCTACACCTTC.

This clonotype was found a few times. The chain recombines TRBV12-3 or TRBV12-4 with TRBJ2-7, with 10 bases identical to TRBD2. The CDR3 is 14 amino acids. With 6 bases clipped from V and 0 bases from J, the junction kept 2 bases outside the gene matches. The CDR3 sequence is CASRPSGSSYEQYF. CDR3 bases: TGTGCCAGCAGACCTAGCGGGAGCTCCTACGAGCAGTACTTC.

This clonotype has only a few counts. The chain is built from TRBV20-1 and TRBJ2-1, with D maybe TRBD2 (5 bases). Germline V gene data show CDR1 as DFQATT and CDR2 as SNEGSKA (reference sequence). The V end was cut by 3 bases, the J end by 0 bases, with 15 bases between. The CDR3 has 16 residues. CDR3 in DNA: TGCAGTGCTAGTCCTCGCCATACTAGCTCCTACAATGAGCAGTTCTTC. This sequence encodes CSASPRHTSSYNEQFF.

With respect to this clonotype: It may be a read error: a sequence one base away is much more abundant. This rearrangement joins TRBV5-1 to TRBJ2-1; D possibly uses TRBD1 or TRBD2 (6 bases each). Looked up from germline, CDR1 is SGHRS and CDR2 is YFSETQ. There are 13 residues in the CDR3. CDR3 residues: CASSLLRGAEQSF. CDR3 nucleotide sequence: TGCGCCAGCAGCTTGTTGAGGGGGGCTGAGCAGTCCTTC.

Notes on this clonotype: Mismatch with germline at one junction end may stem from a read error. The chain links TRBV6-1 to TRBJ1-5; D not certain. The V gene's germline CDR1 is MNHNS and CDR2 SASEGT. This CDR3 is built from 12 residues. The CDR3 reads CASSDQTSPRFF. CDR3 in DNA: TGTGCCAGCAGTGACCAGACATCCCCTAGATTTTTT.

This clonotype has more than one count but fewer than ten. The chain links TRBV7-9 to TRBJ2-6; no definite D call. Per the germline V gene, CDR1 is SEHNR and CDR2 is FQNEAQ (reference sequence). V shed 1 base and J shed 2 bases, with 9 bases lying between them. CDR3 length equals 16 residues. CDR3 DNA sequence: TGTGCCAGCAGCTTAGATTTCGGCACTGGGGCCAACGTCCTGACTTTC. This codes for CASSLDFGTGANVLTF.